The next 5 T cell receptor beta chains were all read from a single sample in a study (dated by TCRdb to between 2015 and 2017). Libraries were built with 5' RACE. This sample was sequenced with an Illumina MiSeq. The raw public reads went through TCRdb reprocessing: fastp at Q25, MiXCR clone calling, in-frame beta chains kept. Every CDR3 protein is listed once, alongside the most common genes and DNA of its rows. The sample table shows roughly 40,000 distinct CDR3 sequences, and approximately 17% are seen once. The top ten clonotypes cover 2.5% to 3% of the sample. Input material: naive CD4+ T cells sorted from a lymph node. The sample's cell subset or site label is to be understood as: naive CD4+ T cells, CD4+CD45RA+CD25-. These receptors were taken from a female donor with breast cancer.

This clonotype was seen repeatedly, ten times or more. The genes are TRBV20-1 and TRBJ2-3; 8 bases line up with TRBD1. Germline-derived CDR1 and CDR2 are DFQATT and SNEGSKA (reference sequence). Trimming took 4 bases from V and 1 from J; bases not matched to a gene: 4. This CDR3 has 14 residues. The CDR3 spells CSAKDRAGTDTQYF. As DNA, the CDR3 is TGCAGTGCTAAGGACAGGGCGGGCACAGATACGCAGTATTTT.

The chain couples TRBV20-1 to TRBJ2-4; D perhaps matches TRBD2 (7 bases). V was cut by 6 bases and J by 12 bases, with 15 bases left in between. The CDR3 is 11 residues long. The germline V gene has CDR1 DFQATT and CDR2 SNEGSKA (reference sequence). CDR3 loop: CSARGGDTQYF. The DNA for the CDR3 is TGCAGTGCCCGGGGAGGGGACACTCAGTACTTC.

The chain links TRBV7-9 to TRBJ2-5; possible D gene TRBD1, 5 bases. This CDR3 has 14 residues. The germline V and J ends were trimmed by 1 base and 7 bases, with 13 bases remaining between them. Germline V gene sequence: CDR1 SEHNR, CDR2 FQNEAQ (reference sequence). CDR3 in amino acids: CASSLGRTQGTQYF. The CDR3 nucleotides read TGTGCCAGCAGCTTAGGTCGGACCCAGGGGACCCAGTACTTC.

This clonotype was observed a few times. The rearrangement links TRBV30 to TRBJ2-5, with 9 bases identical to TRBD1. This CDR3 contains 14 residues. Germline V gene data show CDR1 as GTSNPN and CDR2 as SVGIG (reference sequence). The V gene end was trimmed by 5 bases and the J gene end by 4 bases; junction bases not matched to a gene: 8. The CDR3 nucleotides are TGTGCCTGGGATAGAGGGACAGGGAGAGAGACCCAGTACTTC. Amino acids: CAWDRGTGRETQYF.

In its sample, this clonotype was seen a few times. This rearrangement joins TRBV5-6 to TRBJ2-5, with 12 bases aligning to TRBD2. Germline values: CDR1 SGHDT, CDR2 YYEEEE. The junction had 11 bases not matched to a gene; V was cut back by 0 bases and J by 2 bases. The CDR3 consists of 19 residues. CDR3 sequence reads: CASSLERTSGIRKQETQYF. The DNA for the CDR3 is TGTGCCAGCAGCTTGGAACGGACTAGCGGGATTAGAAAGCAAGAGACCCAGTACTTC.